These T cell receptor beta chains were read from a single sample in a study of blood T cells in healthy people across ages. MiXCR was run by TCRdb on the 5' RACE reads, yielding one entry per CDR3 protein. This table has 600,000 to 1,000,000 distinct CDR3 sequences, 58% appearing once. Sequenced: blood. Source of these receptors: a man aged 25-45 years in good health. CDR3s include the opening cysteine and the closing phenylalanine or tryptophan. The order of the fields is V gene, J gene, D gene, clone size, CDR3 protein, CDR3 DNA. A D gene is named only where the DNA matches it firmly. Where a row states a size, it is once, few, many or the class of an expanded clone; other rows omit it.

>TRBV20-1|TRBJ2-1|.|.
CSARGAGDEQFF
TGCAGTGCTAGGGGGGCAGGGGATGAGCAGTTCTTC
>TRBV5-1|TRBJ2-5|TRBD1|few
CASSVLGGSGWETQYF
TGCGCCAGCAGCGTTTTAGGGGGCTCGGGTTGGGAGACCCAGTACTTC
>TRBV20-1|TRBJ2-7|TRBD1|few
CSATPGGGLYEQYF
TGCAGTGCGACCCCAGGGGGCGGATTATACGAGCAGTACTTC
>TRBV6-5|TRBJ1-2|TRBD1|few
CASSTRSGTGDGHGYTF
TGTGCCAGCAGTACTAGATCCGGGACAGGGGATGGTCATGGCTACACCTTC
>TRBV6-1|TRBJ2-7|.|.
CASSEEYYEQYF
TGTGCCAGCAGTGAGGAGTACTACGAGCAGTACTTC
>TRBV10-2|TRBJ2-7|TRBD1|.
CASRNPGQGPSEQYF
TGCGCCAGCAGAAACCCTGGACAGGGGCCGAGCGAGCAGTACTTC
>TRBV21-1|TRBJ2-7|.|.
CASSKEFRGREGEQYF
TGTGCCAGCAGCAAAGAGTTCCGAGGCAGGGAAGGCGAGCAGTACTTC
>TRBV12-3/TRBV12-4|TRBJ2-1|.|once
CASSLRGAGYNEQFF
TGTGCCAGCAGTTTACGGGGGGCCGGGTACAATGAGCAGTTCTTC
>TRBV6-2/TRBV6-3|TRBJ2-7|.|.
CASSQRTVYNEQYF
TGTGCCAGCAGTCAGCGGACGGTCTACAATGAGCAGTACTTC
>TRBV2|TRBJ2-1|.|.
CASSAGNPYNEQFF
TGTGCCAGCAGTGCCGGGAACCCGTACAATGAGCAGTTCTTC
>TRBV4-3|TRBJ2-1|TRBD2|.
CASSQEMRENYNEQFF
TGCGCCAGCAGCCAAGAAATGCGGGAGAACTACAATGAGCAGTTCTTC
>TRBV9|TRBJ2-5|.|few
CASSVAYQQETQYF
TGTGCCAGCAGCGTAGCATACCAGCAAGAGACCCAGTACTTC
>TRBV4-1|TRBJ2-7|TRBD1|.
CASSQIGSGQNYEQYF
TGCGCCAGCAGCCAAATAGGTTCGGGACAGAACTACGAGCAGTACTTC
>TRBV11-2|TRBJ2-1|.|.
CATLERGSRDEQFF
TGTGCCACCCTTGAAAGGGGCTCTAGGGATGAGCAGTTCTTC
>TRBV20-1|TRBJ2-3|TRBD2|few
CSARLSREAVDTQYF
TGCAGTGCTAGGCTCTCGCGGGAGGCGGTAGATACGCAGTATTTT
>TRBV7-6|TRBJ2-3|.|.
CASSPGGRNTDTQYF
TGTGCCAGCAGCCCAGGAGGGCGGAACACAGATACGCAGTATTTT